This TCR beta chain was identified in a study of cytomegalovirus exposure and HLA in healthy donors. Study information: Early released data had about 85 million unique TCRs, all coming from HLA-typed donors.

V gave up 8 bases and J gave up 0 bases; unmatched junction bases: 5. CDR1 is SEHNR, CDR2 FQNEAQ, per germline (reference sequence). The CDR3 is 15 residues long. Primers for the PCR totalled 60 Vbeta and 13 Jbeta. Produced via immunoSEQ multiplex PCR; TCRdb's table is partial and in-frame only. The sample records 120,000 or so clones, around 68% being singletons. Remarks on this clone: What it recognizes is unknown.

The study's findings and limits: In vitro experiments confirmed that three CMV-associated chains were specific for CMV antigens. A missense variant in DCLRE1C was later tied to TCR beta V- and J-gene trimming.

The chain carries TRBV7-9 and TRBJ2-1, with TRBD1 identical over 9 bases. Specimen: PBMCs. The receptor comes from a man aged 40-49 years in good health and CMV-seropositive. CDR3 protein: CASGTGPSSYNEQFF. The CDR3 region has the DNA TGTGCCAGCGGGACAGGGCCGAGCTCCTACAATGAGCAGTTCTTC.